These T cell receptor beta chains were read from a single sample in a study of breast tumors, draining lymph nodes, adjacent tissues. One entry per CDR3 protein results from TCRdb running MiXCR on the multiplex PCR reads. Of tens of thousands of distinct CDR3 sequences in the sample, 60% to 80% were seen once. Sequencing was performed on breast tumor tissue. The receptor set was obtained from a female donor with breast cancer. Some clones in this sample may be carry-over from other donors' samples. The CDR3 runs from the conserved cysteine through the conserved F or W. A D gene is named only where the DNA matches it firmly. Some rows mark clone size as missing; the rest say once, few, many or name a class of expanded clone.

-	TRBV5-1	-	TRBJ2-3	TGCGCCAGCAGCCCCGGGACTCACACTAGCACAGATACGCAGTATTTT	CASSPGTHTSTDTQYF
-	TRBV6-5	TRBD2	TRBJ2-3	TGTGCCAGCAGACTTAGCGGGGGATCAGATACGCAGTATTTT	CASRLSGGSDTQYF
once	TRBV7-3	TRBD1	TRBJ1-2	TGTGCCAGCAGCCTCCTCTTGAGGGGGCAGGACTATGGCTACACCTTC	CASSLLLRGQDYGYTF
-	TRBV2	-	TRBJ1-6	TGTGACAGCAGTGATCGGGGGGCGCGACTCTCACCCCTCCACTTT	CDSSDRGARLSPLHF
-	TRBV7-6	-	TRBJ1-3	TGTGCCAGCAGCTTAGGACTAGCGGGGAACACCATATATTTT	CASSLGLAGNTIYF
-	TRBV20-1	-	TRBJ1-5	TGCAGTGCGTGGACAGTGTATAGCAATCAGCCCCAGCATTTT	CSAWTVYSNQPQHF
-	TRBV19	-	TRBJ2-1	TGTGCCAGTCAGGCGGGCAGGCTTAGCAATGAGCAGTTCTTC	CASQAGRLSNEQFF
once	TRBV24-1	-	TRBJ2-1	TGTGCCACCAGTGAATCTGCACTGGTTGAGCAGTTCTTC	CATSESALVEQFF
-	TRBV6-1	TRBD1	TRBJ2-7	TGTGCCAGCACCCGGGACAGGGGGTACGAGCAGTACTTC	CASTRDRGYEQYF
-	TRBV2	TRBD1	TRBJ1-1	TGTGCCAGCACTCCGGGACAGATCAACACTGAAGCTTTCTTT	CASTPGQINTEAFF
-	TRBV7-9	TRBD2	TRBJ2-3	TGTGCCAGCAGTTTCCGACTAGCGGGGGGTGATACGCAGTATTTT	CASSFRLAGGDTQYF
few	TRBV3-1	TRBD2	TRBJ2-7	TGTGCCAGCAGCCTGGGGACTAGCGGGAGACGGGAGCAGTACTTC	CASSLGTSGRREQYF
-	TRBV20-1	-	TRBJ2-5	TGCAGTGCTAGAGGAAGCCAAGAGACCCAGTACTTC	CSARGSQETQYF
-	TRBV7-9	TRBD1	TRBJ1-6	TGTGCCAGCAGACCTCCGGGACAGGGTTCACCCCTCCACTTT	CASRPPGQGSPLHF
-	TRBV7-9	-	TRBJ2-7	TGTGCCAGCAGCCCTAGGTACTCCTACGAGCAGTACTTC	CASSPRYSYEQYF
-	TRBV19	-	TRBJ1-1	TGTGCCAGTAGCGCTTACTCCGGGAGTTATCCGAACACTGAAGCTTTCTTT	CASSAYSGSYPNTEAFF
-	TRBV20-1	-	TRBJ1-6	TGCAGTGCTATCCCAGGCCTCTCCTATAATTCACCCCTCCACTTT	CSAIPGLSYNSPLHF
-	TRBV11-2	TRBD1	TRBJ1-4	TGTGCCAGCAGCGGTAGCAGGGGGCTCGGTAATGAAAAACTGTTTTTT	CASSGSRGLGNEKLFF
-	TRBV30	TRBD1	TRBJ1-3	TGTGCCTGGAGTGCCAACAGGGGGGGAAACACCATATATTTT	CAWSANRGGNTIYF
-	TRBV12-3/TRBV12-4	TRBD2	TRBJ2-7	TGTGCCAGCAGTCTGGGACTAGCGGGGAACCTCGGATGGCAGTACTTC	CASSLGLAGNLGWQYF
many	TRBV6-2/TRBV6-3	-	TRBJ2-6	TGTGCCAGCAGTTACAACTCTGGGGCCAACGTCCTGACTTTC	CASSYNSGANVLTF
-	TRBV5-6	-	TRBJ1-4	TGTGCCAGCAGCCCCGGGACAACTAATGAAAAACTGTTTTTT	CASSPGTTNEKLFF
-	TRBV6-5	-	TRBJ1-5	TGTGCCAGCAGTACGAAGAAGGCGGGTCAGCCCCAGCATTTT	CASSTKKAGQPQHF
-	TRBV2	-	TRBJ1-5	TGTGCCAGCAACGATCGGTTTCAGCCCCAGCATTTT	CASNDRFQPQHF
-	TRBV5-1	TRBD2	TRBJ2-7	TGCGCCAGCAGCGGGGGGCCCGGTAGCGGGAGTGCCGAGCAGTACTTC	CASSGGPGSGSAEQYF
-	TRBV15	-	TRBJ1-3	TGTGCCACCAGCAGGACCAACTCTGGAAACACCATATATTTT	CATSRTNSGNTIYF